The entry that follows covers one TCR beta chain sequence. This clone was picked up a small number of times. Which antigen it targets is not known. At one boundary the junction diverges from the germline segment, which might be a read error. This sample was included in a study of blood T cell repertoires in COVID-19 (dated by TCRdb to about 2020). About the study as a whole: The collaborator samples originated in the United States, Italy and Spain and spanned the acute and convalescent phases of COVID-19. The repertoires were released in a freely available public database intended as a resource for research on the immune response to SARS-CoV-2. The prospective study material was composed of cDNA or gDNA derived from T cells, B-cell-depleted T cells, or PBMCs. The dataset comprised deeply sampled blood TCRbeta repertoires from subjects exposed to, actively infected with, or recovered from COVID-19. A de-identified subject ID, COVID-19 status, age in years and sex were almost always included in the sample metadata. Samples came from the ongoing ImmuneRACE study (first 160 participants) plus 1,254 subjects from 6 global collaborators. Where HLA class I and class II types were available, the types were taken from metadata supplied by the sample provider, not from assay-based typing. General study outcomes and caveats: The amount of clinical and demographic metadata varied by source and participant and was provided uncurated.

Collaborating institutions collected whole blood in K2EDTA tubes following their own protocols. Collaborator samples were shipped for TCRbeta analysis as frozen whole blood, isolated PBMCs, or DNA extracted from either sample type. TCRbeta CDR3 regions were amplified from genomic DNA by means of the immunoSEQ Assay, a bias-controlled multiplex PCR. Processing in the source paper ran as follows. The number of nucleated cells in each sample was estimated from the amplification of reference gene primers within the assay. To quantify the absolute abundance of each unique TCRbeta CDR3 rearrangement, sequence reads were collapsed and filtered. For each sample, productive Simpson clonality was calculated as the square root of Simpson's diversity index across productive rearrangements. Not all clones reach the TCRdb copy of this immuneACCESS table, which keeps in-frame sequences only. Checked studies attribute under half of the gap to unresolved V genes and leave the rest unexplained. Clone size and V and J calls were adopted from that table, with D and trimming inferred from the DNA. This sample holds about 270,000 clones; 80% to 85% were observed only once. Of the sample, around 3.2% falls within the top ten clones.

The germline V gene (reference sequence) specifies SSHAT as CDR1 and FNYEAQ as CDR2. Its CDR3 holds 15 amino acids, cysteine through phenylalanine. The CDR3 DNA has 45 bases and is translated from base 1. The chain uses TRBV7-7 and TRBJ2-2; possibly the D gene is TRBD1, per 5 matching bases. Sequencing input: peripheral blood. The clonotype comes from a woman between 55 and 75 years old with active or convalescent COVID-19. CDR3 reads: CASSLRGVNTGELFF. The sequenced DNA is TGTGCTAGCAGCTTAAGGGGCGTGAACACCGGGGAGCTGTTTTTT.